A selection of T cell receptor beta chains follows, all from one sample in a study of T cell responses to AZD1222 COVID-19 vaccine. Produced via immunoSEQ multiplex PCR; TCRdb's table is partial and in-frame only. The repertoire consists of about 88,000 clones, with 90% occurring once and the leading ten covering 5.4%. The source was peripheral blood, collected 28 days after the second AZD1222 dose. All receptors come from an adult who received the AZD1222 COVID-19 vaccine. Both conserved end residues are part of each CDR3. The D gene is left open where the match is weak. Part of the rows lack a size; the others show once, few, many or a class for expanded clones.

v_gene	d_gene	abundance	j_gene	CDR3nt	CDR3aa
TRBV28	NA	NA	TRBJ2-4	TGTGCCAGCAGTTTTCCGGGAAACATTCAGTACTTC	CASSFPGNIQYF
TRBV5-4	NA	NA	TRBJ1-6	TGTGCCAGCAGCTTGGCCGGGGGGTCGGGATCCTATAATTCACCCCTCCACTTT	CASSLAGGSGSYNSPLHF
TRBV19	TRBD1	NA	TRBJ1-5	TGTGCCAGTAGTATTTTGGGACAGGAAAGACAGCCCCAGCATTTT	CASSILGQERQPQHF
TRBV6-6	NA	NA	TRBJ1-3	TGTGCCAGCAGTTACGGGGGAATCGACTCTGGAAACACCATATATTTT	CASSYGGIDSGNTIYF
TRBV27	NA	NA	TRBJ2-3	TGTGCCAGCACTATACTAGGGGTGCAGGGACCAGATACGCAGTATTTT	CASTILGVQGPDTQYF
TRBV27	NA	NA	TRBJ1-6	TGTGCCAGCAGTACATCGTTAATACGGGGTTGGTCACCCCTCCACTTT	CASSTSLIRGWSPLHF
TRBV2	NA	NA	TRBJ1-2	TGTGCCAGCATCGGGACGGAATATGGCTACACCTTC	CASIGTEYGYTF
TRBV12-3/TRBV12-4	NA	NA	TRBJ1-4	TGTGCCAGCAGACTCCCCGGGGTCGAAAAACTGTTTTTT	CASRLPGVEKLFF
TRBV7-9	NA	NA	TRBJ2-3	TGTGCCAGCAGCCCCCGTTTTACAACGGGCACAGATACGCAGTATTTT	CASSPRFTTGTDTQYF
TRBV7-2	NA	NA	TRBJ2-5	TGTGCCAGCAGCTGGGACGGTAGGGAGACCCAGTACTTC	CASSWDGRETQYF
TRBV6-1	NA	NA	TRBJ2-7	TGTGCCAGCAGTGAGGAGGGGCGGTACGAGCAGTACTTC	CASSEEGRYEQYF
TRBV7-4	TRBD1	NA	TRBJ1-1	TGTGCCAGCAGCGAAGACCCCGGACAGGGGCGCCACACTGAAGCTTTCTTT	CASSEDPGQGRHTEAFF
TRBV6-6	NA	NA	TRBJ1-5	TGTGCCAGCGGGGTTCAACAGAGCAATCAGCCCCAGCATTTT	CASGVQQSNQPQHF
TRBV4-1	NA	once	TRBJ1-1	TGCGCCAGCAGCCAAGGGGGGCCACAGGAAATGAACACTGAAGCTTTCTTT	CASSQGGPQEMNTEAFF
TRBV7-9	TRBD1	NA	TRBJ1-6	TGTGCCAGCAGCCATCCCCTGGACAGGGGGCTTGGTTCACCCCTCCACTTT	CASSHPLDRGLGSPLHF
TRBV10-2	NA	NA	TRBJ2-2	TGCGCCAGCAGTGCCTACGGGATGATCGGGGAGCTGTTTTTT	CASSAYGMIGELFF
TRBV5-1	NA	NA	TRBJ1-5	TGCGCCAGCAGCTTGGCTGGGGACGGGCAGCCCCAGCATTTT	CASSLAGDGQPQHF
TRBV10-1	NA	few	TRBJ1-6	TGCGCCAGCAGTGAGCCACCGTTTTTCTTCGGTAATTCACCCCTCCACTTT	CASSEPPFFFGNSPLHF
TRBV25-1	NA	NA	TRBJ2-2	TGTGCCAGCAACGAGGGACCTGGGGAGAACACCGGGGAGCTGTTTTTT	CASNEGPGENTGELFF
TRBV28	NA	once	TRBJ2-7	TGTGCCAGCAGGACCGAGTGGGCCGGTTCCTACGAGCAGTACTTC	CASRTEWAGSYEQYF
TRBV11-3	NA	NA	TRBJ1-4	TGTGCCAGCAGCAGCAGATCAACGGGAGGTGAAAAACTGTTTTTT	CASSSRSTGGEKLFF
TRBV6-2/TRBV6-3	NA	NA	TRBJ1-5	TGTGCCAGCAGTTACTGGGACCGACAGCCCCAGCATTTT	CASSYWDRQPQHF
TRBV7-8	NA	NA	TRBJ2-1	TGTGCCAGCAGCCGAGACAGGCCGAGCTCCTACAATGAGCAGTTCTTC	CASSRDRPSSYNEQFF
TRBV10-3	TRBD1	NA	TRBJ1-4	TGTGCCATCAGCCCGGGACAGGGGGTCGGTAATGAAAAACTGTTTTTT	CAISPGQGVGNEKLFF
TRBV19	NA	NA	TRBJ1-2	TGTGCCAGTAGTATAGATAGCGGGACGGGGTATGGCTACACCTTC	CASSIDSGTGYGYTF
TRBV14	TRBD1	NA	TRBJ1-2	TGTGCCAGCAGCCAGTGGACAGGGATGGGTAACTATGGCTACACCTTC	CASSQWTGMGNYGYTF
TRBV10-3	NA	few	TRBJ1-4	TGTGCCATCAGTGACCACGGGGTCGAGGGAAAACTGTTTTTT	CAISDHGVEGKLFF
TRBV6-5	TRBD2	NA	TRBJ2-2	TGTGCCAGCAGCTTAGCGGGGGGGTACACCGGGGAGCTGTTTTTT	CASSLAGGYTGELFF